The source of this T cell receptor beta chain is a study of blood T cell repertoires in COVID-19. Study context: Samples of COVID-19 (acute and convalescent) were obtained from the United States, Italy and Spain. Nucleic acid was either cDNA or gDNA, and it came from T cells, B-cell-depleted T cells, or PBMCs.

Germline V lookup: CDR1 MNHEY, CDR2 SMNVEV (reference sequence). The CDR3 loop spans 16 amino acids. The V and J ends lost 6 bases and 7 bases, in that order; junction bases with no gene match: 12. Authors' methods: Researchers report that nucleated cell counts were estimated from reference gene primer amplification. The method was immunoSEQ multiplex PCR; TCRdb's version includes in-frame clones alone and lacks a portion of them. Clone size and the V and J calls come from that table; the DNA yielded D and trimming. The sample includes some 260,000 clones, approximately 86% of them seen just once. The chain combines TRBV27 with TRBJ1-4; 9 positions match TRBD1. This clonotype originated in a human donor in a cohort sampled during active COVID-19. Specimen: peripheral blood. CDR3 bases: TGTGCCAGCAGCTCCGCACAGGGGGCATTCCGTGAAAAACTGTTTTTT. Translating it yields CASSSAQGAFREKLFF. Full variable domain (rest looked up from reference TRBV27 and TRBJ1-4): EAQVTQNPRYLITVTGKKLTVTCSQNMNHEYMSWYRQDPGLGLRQIYYSMNVEVTDKGDVPEGYKVSRKEKRNFPLILESPSPNQTSLYFCASSSAQGAFREKLFFGSGTQLSVL.